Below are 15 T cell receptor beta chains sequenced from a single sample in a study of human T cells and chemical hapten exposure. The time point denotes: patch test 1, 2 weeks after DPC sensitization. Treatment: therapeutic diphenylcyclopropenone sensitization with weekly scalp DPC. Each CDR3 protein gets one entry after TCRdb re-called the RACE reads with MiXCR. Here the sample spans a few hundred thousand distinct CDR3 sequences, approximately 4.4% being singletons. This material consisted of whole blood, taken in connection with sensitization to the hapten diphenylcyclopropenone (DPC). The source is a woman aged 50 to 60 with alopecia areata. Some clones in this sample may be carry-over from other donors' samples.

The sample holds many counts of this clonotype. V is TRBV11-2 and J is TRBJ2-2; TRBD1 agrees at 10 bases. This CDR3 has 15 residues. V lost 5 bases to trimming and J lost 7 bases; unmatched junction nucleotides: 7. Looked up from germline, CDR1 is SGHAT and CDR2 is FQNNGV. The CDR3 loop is CASSLRQGAGGELFF. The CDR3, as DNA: TGTGCCAGCAGCCTCAGACAGGGGGCCGGCGGGGAGCTGTTTTTT. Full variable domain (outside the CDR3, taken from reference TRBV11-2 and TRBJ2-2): EAGVAQSPRYKIIEKRQSVAFWCNPISGHATLYWYQQILGQGPKLLIQFQNNGVVDDSQLPKDRFSAERLKGVDSTLKIQPAKLEDSAVYLCASSLRQGAGGELFFGEGSRLTVL.

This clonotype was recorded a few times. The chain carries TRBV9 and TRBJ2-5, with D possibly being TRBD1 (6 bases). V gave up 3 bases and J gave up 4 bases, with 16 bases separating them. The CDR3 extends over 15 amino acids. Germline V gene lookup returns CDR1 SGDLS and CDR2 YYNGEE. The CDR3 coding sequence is TGTGCCAGCAGCGGCGCCTCAGGGGCTCCAGAGACCCAGTACTTC. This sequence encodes CASSGASGAPETQYF.

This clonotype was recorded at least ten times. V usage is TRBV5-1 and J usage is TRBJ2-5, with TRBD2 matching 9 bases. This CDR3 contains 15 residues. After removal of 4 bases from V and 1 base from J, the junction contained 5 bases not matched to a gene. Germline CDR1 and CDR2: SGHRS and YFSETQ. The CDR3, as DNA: TGCGCCAGCAGCAGAATGCGGGGGGGCCAAGAGACCCAGTACTTC. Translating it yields CASSRMRGGQETQYF.

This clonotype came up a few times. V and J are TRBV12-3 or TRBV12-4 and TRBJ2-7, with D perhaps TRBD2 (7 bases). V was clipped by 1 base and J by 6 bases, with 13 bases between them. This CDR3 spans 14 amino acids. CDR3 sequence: CASSLGGRGTEQYF. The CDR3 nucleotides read TGTGCCAGCAGTTTAGGAGGGAGGGGGACCGAGCAGTACTTC.

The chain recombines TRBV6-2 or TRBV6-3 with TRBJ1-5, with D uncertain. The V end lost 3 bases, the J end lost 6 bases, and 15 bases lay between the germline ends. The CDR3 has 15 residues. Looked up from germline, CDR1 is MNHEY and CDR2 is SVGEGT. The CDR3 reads CASSYGQERPQPQHF. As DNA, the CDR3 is TGTGCCAGCAGTTATGGGCAGGAACGTCCTCAGCCCCAGCATTTT.

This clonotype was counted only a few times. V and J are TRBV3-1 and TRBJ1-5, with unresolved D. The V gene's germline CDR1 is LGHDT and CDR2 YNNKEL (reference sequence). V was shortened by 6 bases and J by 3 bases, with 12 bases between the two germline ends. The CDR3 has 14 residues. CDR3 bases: TGTGCCAGCAGGCCAAGGGAACCCAATCAGCCCCAGCATTTT. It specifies CASRPREPNQPQHF. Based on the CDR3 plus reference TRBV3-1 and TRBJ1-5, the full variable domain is DTAVSQTPKYLVTQMGNDKSIKCEQNLGHDTMYWYKQDSKKFLKIMFSYNNKELIINETVPNRFSPKSPDKAHLNLHINSLELGDSAVYFCASRPREPNQPQHFGDGTRLSIL.

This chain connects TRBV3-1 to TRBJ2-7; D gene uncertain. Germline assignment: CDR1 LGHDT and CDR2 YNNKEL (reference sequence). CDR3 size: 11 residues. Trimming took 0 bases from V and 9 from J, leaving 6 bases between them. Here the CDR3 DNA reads TGTGCCAGCAGCCAAGATGAAGTGCAGTACTTC. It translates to CASSQDEVQYF.

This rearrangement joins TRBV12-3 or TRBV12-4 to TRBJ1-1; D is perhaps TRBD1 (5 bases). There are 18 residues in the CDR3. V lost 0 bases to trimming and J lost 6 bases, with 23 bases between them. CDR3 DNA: TGTGCCAGCAGTTTAGCAAGCGGGTCGGCAGGACGGGGCGCTGAAGCTTTCTTT. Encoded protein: CASSLASGSAGRGAEAFF.

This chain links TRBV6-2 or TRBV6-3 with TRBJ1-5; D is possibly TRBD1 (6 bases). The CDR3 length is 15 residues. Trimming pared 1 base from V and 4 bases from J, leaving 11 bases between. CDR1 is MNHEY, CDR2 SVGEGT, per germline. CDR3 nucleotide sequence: TGTGCCAGCAGTTACTTTGGGGGGGCGAATCAGCCCCAGCATTTT. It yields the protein CASSYFGGANQPQHF.

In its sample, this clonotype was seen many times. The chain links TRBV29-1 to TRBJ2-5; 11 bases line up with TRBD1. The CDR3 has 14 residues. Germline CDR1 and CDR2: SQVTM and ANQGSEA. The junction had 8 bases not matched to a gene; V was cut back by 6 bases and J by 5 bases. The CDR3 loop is CSVPGQGAAETQYF. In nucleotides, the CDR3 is TGCAGCGTGCCCGGACAGGGGGCGGCGGAGACCCAGTACTTC.

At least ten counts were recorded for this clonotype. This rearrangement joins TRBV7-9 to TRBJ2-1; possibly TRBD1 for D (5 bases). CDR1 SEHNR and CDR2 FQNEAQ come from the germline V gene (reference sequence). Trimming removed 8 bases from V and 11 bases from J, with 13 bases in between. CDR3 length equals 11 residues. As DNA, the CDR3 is TGTGCCAGCTTGAGTGTGGGGCAGCAGTTCTTC. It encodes CASLSVGQQFF.

CDR3 sequence: CASLTRGQTNTGELFF. CDR3 nucleotide sequence: TGTGCCAGCCTCACCCGCGGACAGACGAACACCGGGGAGCTGTTTTTT. The chain recombines TRBV7-9 with TRBJ2-2, with D possibly matching TRBD1 (6 bases). From germline, CDR1 is SEHNR and CDR2 FQNEAQ (reference sequence). V dropped 8 bases and J dropped 0 bases, with 16 bases sitting between them. CDR3 length equals 16 residues.

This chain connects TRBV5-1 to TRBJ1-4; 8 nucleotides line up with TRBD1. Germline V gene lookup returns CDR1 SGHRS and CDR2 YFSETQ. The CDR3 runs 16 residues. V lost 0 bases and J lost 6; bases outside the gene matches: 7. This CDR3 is CASSLAGDRSYEKLFF. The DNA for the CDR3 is TGCGCCAGCAGCTTGGCCGGGGACAGGAGCTATGAAAAACTGTTTTTT.

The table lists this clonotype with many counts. The CDR3 coding sequence is TGTGCCAGCAGCTTAGACGGTGGAACGGACCAGCATTTT. Amino acids: CASSLDGGTDQHF. The chain carries TRBV7-8 and TRBJ1-5; no clear D. This CDR3 comprises 13 residues. V was pared by 1 base and J by 12 bases, with 13 bases between. In germline, CDR1 is SGHVS, CDR2 FQNEAQ.

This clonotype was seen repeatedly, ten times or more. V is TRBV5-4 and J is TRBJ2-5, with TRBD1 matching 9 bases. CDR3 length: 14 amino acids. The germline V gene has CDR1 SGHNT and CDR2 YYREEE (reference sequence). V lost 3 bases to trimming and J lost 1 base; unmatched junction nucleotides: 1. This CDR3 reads CASSSQGAQETQYF. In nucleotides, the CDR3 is TGTGCCAGCAGCTCACAGGGGGCCCAAGAGACCCAGTACTTC.